What follows are 25 T cell receptor beta chains derived from one specimen sequenced in a study of control samples from healthy donors and cancer patients. Sequenced by immunoSEQ multiplex PCR; TCRdb stores in-frame clones only, minus some. The table has about 95,000 clones, around four fifths seen once. The sequencing input was blood. The receptors were sampled from a young man in good health.

The V gene is TRBV7-8, the J gene TRBJ2-7; 8 nucleotides line up with TRBD1. The CDR3 is 16 amino acids. V shed 0 bases, J shed 1 base, and the junction held 5 bases outside the gene matches. The germline V gene encodes CDR1 SGHVS and CDR2 FQNEAQ. In DNA, the CDR3 is TGTGCCAGCAGCTTAGCGCCCAGGGACAGGTCCTACGAGCAGTACTTC. It translates to CASSLAPRDRSYEQYF.

This clone was detected a few times. This chain uses TRBV18 with TRBJ1-1, with a tentative D call TRBD1 (5 bases). There are 16 residues in the CDR3. V gave up 3 bases and J gave up 1 base, with 15 bases separating them. Germline loops: CDR1 KGHSH, CDR2 LQKENI. The CDR3 loop reads CASSPMVGARNTEAFF. Written as DNA, the CDR3 is TGTGCCAGCTCACCTATGGTTGGGGCCAGGAACACTGAAGCTTTCTTT.

CDR3 protein: CASSFAGVETQYF. The CDR3, as DNA: TGTGCCAGTAGCTTCGCGGGGGTGGAGACCCAGTACTTC. The chain carries TRBV19 and TRBJ2-5, with 7 bases fitting TRBD2. Trimming removed 6 bases from V and 5 bases from J; junction bases left unmatched: 6. Germline loops: CDR1 LNHDA, CDR2 SQIVND (reference sequence). This CDR3 region has 13 residues.

V usage is TRBV6-1 and J usage is TRBJ1-3; D is unresolved. V was clipped by 1 base and J by 4 bases, with 5 bases between them. Germline values: CDR1 MNHNS, CDR2 SASEGT. This CDR3 contains 13 residues. As DNA, the CDR3 is TGTGCCAGCAGTGAAGTAAGGGGAAACACCATATATTTT. This encodes CASSEVRGNTIYF.

V gene TRBV7-9 combines with J gene TRBJ1-2; 10 bases agree with TRBD1. Germline assignment: CDR1 SEHNR and CDR2 FQNEAQ (reference sequence). V lost 5 bases to trimming and J lost 5 bases; unmatched junction nucleotides: 11. The CDR3 totals 16 residues. In DNA form, the CDR3 reads TGTGCCAGCAGCGAATACCGGGACAGGGGAGGGTATGGCTACACCTTC. Its translation: CASSEYRDRGGYGYTF.

V usage is TRBV7-9 and J usage is TRBJ1-2; D is ambiguous. The V gene lost 3 bases and the J gene lost 3 bases, with 5 bases spanning the gap. Germline CDR1 SEHNR, CDR2 FQNEAQ (reference sequence). The CDR3 spans 12 residues. As DNA, the CDR3 is TGTGCCAGCAGCTTCGGGGACTATGGCTACACCTTC. Residues: CASSFGDYGYTF.

The V gene is TRBV5-8, the J gene TRBJ1-2; 9 bases agree with TRBD1. The CDR3 loop spans 13 amino acids. With 5 bases clipped from V and 7 bases from J, the junction kept 6 bases outside the gene matches. The germline gives CDR1 SGHTS, CDR2 YDEGEE. The CDR3 region has the DNA TGTGCCAGCAGTCCCGGGACAGGGACTGGCTACACCTTC. Encoded protein: CASSPGTGTGYTF.

This chain uses TRBV15 with TRBJ2-5; D is possibly TRBD1 or TRBD2 (5 bases each). This CDR3 has 12 amino acids. Per germline, CDR1 LNHNV and CDR2 YYDKDF (reference sequence). The CDR3 nucleotides read TGTGGAGCGGCGATGGGGCCGGAGACCCAGTACTTC. Amino acid sequence: CGAAMGPETQYF. The full variable domain, rest sourced from reference TRBV15 and TRBJ2-5, is DAMVIQNPRYQVTQFGKPVTLSCSQTLNHNVMYWYQQKSSQAPKLLFHYYDKDFNNEADTPDNFQSRRPNTSFCFLDIRSPGLGDTAMYLCGAAMGPETQYFGPGTRLLVL.

This chain uses TRBV7-9 with TRBJ2-6; 7 bases are shared with TRBD2. Germline V CDR1 and CDR2: SEHNR, FQNEAQ (reference sequence). Losses at the gene ends were 9 bases for V and 1 base for J; bases not matched to a gene: 0. This CDR3 region has 13 residues. The CDR3 sequence is CASSGSGANVLTF. For the CDR3, the DNA is TGTGCCAGTAGCGGGTCTGGGGCCAACGTCCTGACTTTC.

J is TRBJ1-4 and V is TRBV14; unclear D gene. The CDR3 runs to 13 residues. Germline CDR1 SGHDN, CDR2 FVKESK. The V and J ends lost 4 bases and 5 bases respectively, with 8 bases between them. The CDR3 is CASSRNRNEKLFF. The CDR3 coding sequence is TGTGCCAGCAGCCGAAATCGGAATGAAAAACTGTTTTTT.

The rearrangement links TRBV7-2 to TRBJ1-6, with 10 positions matching TRBD1. The CDR3 totals 17 residues. Germline values: CDR1 SGHTA, CDR2 FQGNSA. The ends lost 3 bases at V and 8 bases at J; junction bases unmatched: 10. CDR3 DNA sequence: TGTGCCAGCAGCTTGCTGGGGAGACAGGGGGCTTATTCACCCCTCCACTTT. Amino acids: CASSLLGRQGAYSPLHF.

This clone was observed a handful of times. The chain combines TRBV20-1 with TRBJ2-5, with D possibly called TRBD1 or TRBD2 (6 bases each). The CDR3 sequence is 11 residues long. V lost 6 bases to trimming and J lost 7 bases, with 12 bases between them. Germline V gene data show CDR1 as DFQATT and CDR2 as SNEGSKA (reference sequence). This CDR3 is CSAPRGVTQYF. The CDR3 DNA reads TGCAGTGCCCCGAGGGGGGTGACCCAGTACTTC.

V and J are TRBV6-1 and TRBJ2-7, with a weak D call TRBD1 (6 bases). This CDR3 comprises 16 residues. V was shortened by 3 bases and J by 6 bases, with 21 bases between the two germline ends. Germline CDR1 and CDR2: MNHNS and SASEGT. For the CDR3, the DNA is TGTGCCAGCAGTGATTGGAACAGGGACCCTAACCGCGAGCAGTACTTC. It specifies CASSDWNRDPNREQYF.

This rearrangement joins TRBV19 to TRBJ1-2; TRBD1 matches at 10 bases. Germline loops: CDR1 LNHDA, CDR2 SQIVND (reference sequence). The CDR3 extends over 14 amino acids. After removal of 6 bases from V and 5 bases from J, the junction contained 6 bases not matched to a gene. The CDR3 coding sequence is TGTGCCAGTAGGCCGACAGGGGGCGCTTATGGCTACACCTTC. Translating it yields CASRPTGGAYGYTF. Full variable domain (outside the CDR3, taken from reference TRBV19 and TRBJ1-2): DGGITQSPKYLFRKEGQNVTLSCEQNLNHDAMYWYRQDPGQGLRLIYYSQIVNDFQKGDIAEGYSVSREKKESFPLTVTSAQKNPTAFYLCASRPTGGAYGYTFGSGTRLTVV.

On this clone itself: A read error may account for a junction end that differs from germline. The chain employs TRBV10-3 and TRBJ1-6; 8 bases line up with TRBD1. CDR3 size: 14 residues. Germline CDR1 is ENHRY and CDR2 is SYGVKD. The CDR3 loop is CAVSRDRNNSPLHF. The CDR3 DNA reads TGTGCCGTCAGCCGGGACAGGAATAATTCACCCCTCCACTTT.

This sequence joins TRBV7-9 and TRBJ2-2; D unclear. The germline gives CDR1 SEHNR, CDR2 FQNEAQ (reference sequence). V was trimmed by 5 bases and J by 6 bases, leaving 16 bases between them. This CDR3 has 15 amino acids. This CDR3 is CASSHRQVDPGELFF. The DNA for the CDR3 is TGTGCCAGCAGCCATCGGCAGGTGGACCCCGGGGAGCTGTTTTTT. The variable domain in full, completed from reference TRBV7-9 and TRBJ2-2, reads DTGVSQNPRHKITKRGQNVTFRCDPISEHNRLYWYRQTLGQGPEFLTYFQNEAQLEKSRLLSDRFSAERPKGSFSTLEIQRTEQGDSAMYLCASSHRQVDPGELFFGEGSRLTVL.

This chain connects TRBV19 to TRBJ2-3, with a tentative D call TRBD2 (5 bases). Trimming removed 3 bases from V and 5 bases from J, with 9 bases in between. The CDR3 totals 13 residues. CDR1 LNHDA and CDR2 SQIVND come from the germline V gene (reference sequence). The CDR3 sequence: CASSILAGDTQYF. As DNA, the CDR3 is TGTGCCAGTAGTATCCTAGCCGGAGATACGCAGTATTTT.

The genes are TRBV6-2 or TRBV6-3 and TRBJ2-7; possibly TRBD1 for D (5 bases). This CDR3 contains 13 residues. The V and J ends lost 0 bases and 2 bases respectively, with 5 bases between them. Germline loops: CDR1 MNHEY, CDR2 SVGEGT. The CDR3 spells CASSYSDTYEQYF. In DNA form, the CDR3 reads TGTGCCAGCAGTTACTCGGACACCTACGAGCAGTACTTC.

The chain combines TRBV10-3 with TRBJ2-5; 7 nucleotides align to TRBD2. The CDR3 sequence is 14 residues long. Germline CDR1 ENHRY, CDR2 SYGVKD. V gave up 10 bases and J gave up 1 base; unmatched junction bases: 9. CDR3 sequence reads: CASGESGAQETQYF. In DNA form, the CDR3 reads TGTGCCAGTGGGGAAAGCGGGGCCCAAGAGACCCAGTACTTC.

V is TRBV18 and J is TRBJ2-1; 8 bases agree with TRBD2. The germline CDR1 and CDR2 sequences are KGHSH and LQKENI. CDR3 length: 16 residues. The trim removed 6 bases at V and 7 bases at J, leaving 14 bases unmatched. The CDR3 nucleotides are TGTGCCAGCTCTAGAAGTACCGGGACTAGGGCTAATGAGCAGTTCTTC. Translated: CASSRSTGTRANEQFF.

This clone was picked up one time. The rearrangement uses TRBV9 and TRBJ2-2; tentative D call: TRBD2 (6 bases). Germline V gene sequence: CDR1 SGDLS, CDR2 YYNGEE. CDR3 length: 14 amino acids. V was trimmed by 3 bases and J by 5 bases, leaving 11 bases between them. CDR3: CASSGRDGTGELFF. CDR3 coding DNA: TGTGCCAGCAGCGGGAGGGACGGTACCGGGGAGCTGTTTTTT.

This chain uses TRBV6-6 with TRBJ1-5, with D uncertain. From germline, CDR1 is MNHNY and CDR2 SVGAGI (reference sequence). The CDR3 consists of 15 residues. The ends were cut back, 6 bases at V and 0 bases at J, with 12 bases in the middle. CDR3 amino acids: CASSLERYSNQPQHF. The CDR3 DNA reads TGTGCCAGCAGCTTAGAGCGCTATAGCAATCAGCCCCAGCATTTT.

The rearrangement uses TRBV2 and TRBJ1-2, with D unresolved. Deletions cut 5 bases from V and 4 bases from J, with 11 bases between. The germline V gene has CDR1 SNHLY and CDR2 FYNNEI. The CDR3 runs to 13 residues. The CDR3 sequence: CASSRPTLYGYTF. As DNA, the CDR3 is TGTGCCAGCAGTCGACCGACCCTCTATGGCTACACCTTC.

V usage is TRBV2 and J usage is TRBJ2-7, with D unclear. The germline gives CDR1 SNHLY, CDR2 FYNNEI. The CDR3 runs to 14 residues. V lost 7 bases to trimming and J lost 0 bases, with 13 bases between them. The CDR3 here is CASIGQRVSYEQYF. CDR3 nucleotides: TGTGCCAGCATTGGGCAGCGTGTCTCCTACGAGCAGTACTTC.

The chain employs TRBV6-5 and TRBJ2-5; 9 nucleotides match TRBD1. This CDR3 has 14 amino acids. Germline V CDR1 and CDR2: MNHEY, SVGAGI. Trimming took 6 bases from V and 6 from J; bases not matched to a gene: 8. The CDR3 is CASRLRQGGQTQYF. The CDR3 DNA sequence: TGTGCCAGCAGACTTAGACAGGGGGGGCAGACCCAGTACTTC.